This TCR beta chain was sequenced during a study of Ad26.COV2.S vaccination and SARS-CoV-2 variants. Study context: The donor was enrolled in the Ad26.COV2.S arm of the COV1001 trial. Overall study findings and caveats: In TCR breadth and depth analyses, total T cell responses may have been underestimated. Researchers reported similar non-spike TCR breadth in vaccine and placebo recipients.

CDR1 LNHNV and CDR2 YYDKDF come from the germline V gene (reference sequence). The CDR3 is 17 amino acids. Trimming removed 0 bases at V and 4 bases at J, with 18 bases between. TCRdb's table, derived via immunoSEQ multiplex PCR, lists solely in-frame clones and lacks some. The sample consists of some 320,000 clones, 85% of them appearing once. Treatment reported: around 19 received Ad26.COV2.S at low or high dose, single or two shots; roughly five received placebo; per-sample allocation not given. Specimens were obtained on day 63 following the first vaccine or placebo injection. This clone was recorded once. Its target is unknown.

The chain is built from TRBV15 and TRBJ1-1; a possible D gene is TRBD1 (6 bases). The receptor was isolated from a person between 18 and 59 years old who received the Ad26.COV2.S COVID-19 vaccine or a placebo. Source: peripheral blood, taken in a trial of Ad26.COV2.S vaccine versus placebo. The CDR3 DNA is TGTGCCACCAGCAGAGATAAGGGACGGGGGACAAGCACTGAAGCTTTCTTT. It codes for CATSRDKGRGTSTEAFF.